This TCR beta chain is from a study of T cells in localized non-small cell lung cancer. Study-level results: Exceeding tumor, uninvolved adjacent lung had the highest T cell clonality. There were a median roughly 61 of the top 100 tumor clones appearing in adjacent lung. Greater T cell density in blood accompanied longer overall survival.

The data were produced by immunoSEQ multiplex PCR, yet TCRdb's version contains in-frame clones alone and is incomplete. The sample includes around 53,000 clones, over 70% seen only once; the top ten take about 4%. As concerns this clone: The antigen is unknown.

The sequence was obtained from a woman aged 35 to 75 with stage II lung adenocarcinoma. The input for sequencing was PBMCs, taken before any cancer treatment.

The CDR3 sequence is CASSLSGTPNSGANVLTF. In nucleotides, the CDR3 is TGTGCCAGCAGCTTATCAGGTACCCCGAACTCTGGGGCCAACGTCCTGACTTTC. V usage is TRBV7-2 and J usage is TRBJ2-6; no firm D call. Trimming removed 2 bases from V and 0 bases from J, with 14 bases in between. This CDR3 contains 18 residues. The germline V gene has CDR1 SGHTA and CDR2 FQGNSA.